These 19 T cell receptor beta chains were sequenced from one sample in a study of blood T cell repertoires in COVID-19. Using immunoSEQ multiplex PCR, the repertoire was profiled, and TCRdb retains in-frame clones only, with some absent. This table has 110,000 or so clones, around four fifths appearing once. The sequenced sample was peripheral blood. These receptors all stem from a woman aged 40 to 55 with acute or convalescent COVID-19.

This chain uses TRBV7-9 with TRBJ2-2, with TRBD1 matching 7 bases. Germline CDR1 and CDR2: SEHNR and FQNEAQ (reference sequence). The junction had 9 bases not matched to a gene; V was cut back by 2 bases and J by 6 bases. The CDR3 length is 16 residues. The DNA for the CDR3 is TGTGCCAGCAGCTTAAAGGGACAGATATCGTCCGGGGAGCTGTTTTTT. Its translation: CASSLKGQISSGELFF. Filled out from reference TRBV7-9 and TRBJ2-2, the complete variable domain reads DTGVSQNPRHKITKRGQNVTFRCDPISEHNRLYWYRQTLGQGPEFLTYFQNEAQLEKSRLLSDRFSAERPKGSFSTLEIQRTEQGDSAMYLCASSLKGQISSGELFFGEGSRLTVL.

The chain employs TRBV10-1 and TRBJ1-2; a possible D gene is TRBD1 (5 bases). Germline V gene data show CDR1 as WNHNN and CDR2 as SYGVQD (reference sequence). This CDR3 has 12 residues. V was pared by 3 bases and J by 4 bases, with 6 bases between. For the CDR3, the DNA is TGCGCCAGCAGTGACAGGGCCTATGGCTACACCTTC. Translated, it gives CASSDRAYGYTF.

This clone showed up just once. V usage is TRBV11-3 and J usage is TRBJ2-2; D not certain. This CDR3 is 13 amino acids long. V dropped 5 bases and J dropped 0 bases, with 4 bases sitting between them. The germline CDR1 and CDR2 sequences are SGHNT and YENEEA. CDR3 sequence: CASSQSNTGELFF. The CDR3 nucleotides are TGTGCCAGCAGCCAATCGAACACCGGGGAGCTGTTTTTT.

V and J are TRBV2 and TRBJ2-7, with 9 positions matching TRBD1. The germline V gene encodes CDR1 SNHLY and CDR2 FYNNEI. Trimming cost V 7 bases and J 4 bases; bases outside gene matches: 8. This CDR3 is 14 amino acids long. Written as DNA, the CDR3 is TGTGCCAGCACTAAACAGGGGGCTGAGTACGAGCAGTACTTC. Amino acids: CASTKQGAEYEQYF.

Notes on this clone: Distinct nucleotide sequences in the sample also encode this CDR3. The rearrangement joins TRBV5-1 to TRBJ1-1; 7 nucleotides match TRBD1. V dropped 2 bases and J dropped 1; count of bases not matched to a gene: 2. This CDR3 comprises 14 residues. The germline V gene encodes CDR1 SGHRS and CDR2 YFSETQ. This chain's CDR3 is CASSFRQGNTEAFF. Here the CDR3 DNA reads TGCGCCAGCAGCTTCCGACAGGGGAACACTGAAGCTTTCTTT.

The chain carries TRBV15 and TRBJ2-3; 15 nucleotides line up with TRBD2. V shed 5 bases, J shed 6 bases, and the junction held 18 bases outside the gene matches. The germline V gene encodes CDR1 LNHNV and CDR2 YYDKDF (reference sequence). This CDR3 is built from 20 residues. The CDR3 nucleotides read TGTGCCACCAGCCCCCCAAAAGGACTAGCGGGGGGGCGGAGTTTTGATACGCAGTATTTT. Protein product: CATSPPKGLAGGRSFDTQYF.

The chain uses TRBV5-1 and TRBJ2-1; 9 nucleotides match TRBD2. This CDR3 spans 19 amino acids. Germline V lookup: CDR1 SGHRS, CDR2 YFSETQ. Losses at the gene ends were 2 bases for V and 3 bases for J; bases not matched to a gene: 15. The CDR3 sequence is CASSFWPGIAGAVYNEQFF. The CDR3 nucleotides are TGCGCCAGCAGCTTTTGGCCGGGAATAGCGGGGGCGGTCTACAATGAGCAGTTCTTC.

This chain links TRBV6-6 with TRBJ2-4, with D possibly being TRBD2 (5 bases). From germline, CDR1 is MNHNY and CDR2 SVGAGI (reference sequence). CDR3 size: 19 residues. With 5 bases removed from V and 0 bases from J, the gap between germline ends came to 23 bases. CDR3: CASSPSDSIVALAKNIQYF. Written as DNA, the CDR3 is TGTGCCAGCAGTCCATCGGACTCTATCGTAGCACTAGCCAAAAACATTCAGTACTTC.

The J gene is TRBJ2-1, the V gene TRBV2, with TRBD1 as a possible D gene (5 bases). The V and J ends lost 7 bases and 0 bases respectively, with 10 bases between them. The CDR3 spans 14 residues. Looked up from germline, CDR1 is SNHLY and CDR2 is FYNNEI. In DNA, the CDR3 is TGTGCCAGCAAGGGCAGGGTCTCCTACAATGAGCAGTTCTTC. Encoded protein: CASKGRVSYNEQFF.

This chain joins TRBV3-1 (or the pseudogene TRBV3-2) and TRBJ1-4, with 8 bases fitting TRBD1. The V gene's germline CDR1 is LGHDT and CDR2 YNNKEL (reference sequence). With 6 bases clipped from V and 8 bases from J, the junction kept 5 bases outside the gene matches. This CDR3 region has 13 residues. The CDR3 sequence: CASSDRGGEKLFF. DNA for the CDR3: TGTGCCAGCAGTGACAGGGGTGGAGAAAAACTGTTTTTT.

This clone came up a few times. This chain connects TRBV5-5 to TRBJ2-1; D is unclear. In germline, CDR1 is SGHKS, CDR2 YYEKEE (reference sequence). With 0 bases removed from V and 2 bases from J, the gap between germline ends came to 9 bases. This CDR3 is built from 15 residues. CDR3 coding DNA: TGTGCCAGCAGCTTGGTGCCAGGTACCTACAATGAGCAGTTCTTC. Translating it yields CASSLVPGTYNEQFF.

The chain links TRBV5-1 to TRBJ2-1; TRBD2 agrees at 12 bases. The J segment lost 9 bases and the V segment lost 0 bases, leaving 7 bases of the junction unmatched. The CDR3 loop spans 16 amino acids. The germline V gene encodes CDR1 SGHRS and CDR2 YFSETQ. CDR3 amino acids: CASSLGGLAGGLEQFF. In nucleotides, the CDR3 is TGCGCCAGCAGCTTGGGAGGCCTAGCGGGGGGGCTTGAGCAGTTCTTC.

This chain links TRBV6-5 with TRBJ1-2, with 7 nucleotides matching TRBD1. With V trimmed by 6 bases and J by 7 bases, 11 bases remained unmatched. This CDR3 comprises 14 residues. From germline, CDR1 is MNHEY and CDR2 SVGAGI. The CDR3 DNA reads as TGTGCCAGCAGACTCCCGGGACAGTCGGGTGGCTACACCTTC. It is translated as CASRLPGQSGGYTF.

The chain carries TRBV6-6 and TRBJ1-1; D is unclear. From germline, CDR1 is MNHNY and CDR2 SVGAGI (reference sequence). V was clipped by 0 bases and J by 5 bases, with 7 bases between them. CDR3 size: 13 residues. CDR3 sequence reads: CASSYSPQTEAFF. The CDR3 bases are TGTGCCAGCAGTTACTCGCCCCAGACTGAAGCTTTCTTT.

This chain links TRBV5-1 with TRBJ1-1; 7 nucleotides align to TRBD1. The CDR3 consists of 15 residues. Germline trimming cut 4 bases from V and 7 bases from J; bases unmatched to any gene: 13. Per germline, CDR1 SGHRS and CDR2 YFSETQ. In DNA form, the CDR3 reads TGCGCCAGCAGCCCCCGGACAGGCGCTTCGGGTGAAGCTTTCTTT. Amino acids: CASSPRTGASGEAFF.

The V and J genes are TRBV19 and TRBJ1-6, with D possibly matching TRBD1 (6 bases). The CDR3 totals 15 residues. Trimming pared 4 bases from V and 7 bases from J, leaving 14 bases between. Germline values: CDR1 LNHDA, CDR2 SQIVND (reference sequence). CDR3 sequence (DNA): TGTGCCAGTAGTAAAACAGGGATAGAGAATTCACCCCTCCACTTT. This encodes CASSKTGIENSPLHF.

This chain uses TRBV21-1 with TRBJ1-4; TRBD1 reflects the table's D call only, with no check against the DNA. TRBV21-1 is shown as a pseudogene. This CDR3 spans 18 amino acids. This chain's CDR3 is CASSKNRGQLEDNEKLFF. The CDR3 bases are TGTGCCAGCAGCAAAAACAGGGGGCAACTGGAAGATAATGAAAAACTGTTTTTT.

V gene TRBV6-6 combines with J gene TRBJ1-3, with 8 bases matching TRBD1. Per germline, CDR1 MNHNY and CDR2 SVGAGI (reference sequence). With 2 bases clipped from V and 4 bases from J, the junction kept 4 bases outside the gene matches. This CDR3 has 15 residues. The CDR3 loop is CASSYTTGVGNTIYF. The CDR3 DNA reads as TGTGCCAGCAGTTACACGACAGGGGTGGGAAACACCATATATTTT.

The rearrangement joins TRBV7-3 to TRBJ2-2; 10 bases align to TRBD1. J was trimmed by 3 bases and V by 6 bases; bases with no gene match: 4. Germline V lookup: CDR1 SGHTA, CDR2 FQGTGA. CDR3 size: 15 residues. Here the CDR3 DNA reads TGTGCCAGCAGGATCGGGACAGGGGACACCGGGGAGCTGTTTTTT. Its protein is CASRIGTGDTGELFF.